A selection of T cell receptor beta chains follows, all from one sample in a study of T cell responses to AZD1222 COVID-19 vaccine. Clones were read by immunoSEQ multiplex PCR, and TCRdb kept only the in-frame ones, dropping some. The sample includes 180,000 or so clones, approximately 90% of them seen just once. The source material was peripheral blood, sampled 28 days after the second dose of the MenACWY control vaccine. These receptor sequences come from an adult who received the MenACWY meningococcal vaccine as a control. The CDR3 runs from the conserved cysteine through the conserved F or W. Fields, in order: V gene, D gene, clone size, J gene, CDR3 DNA, CDR3 protein. D genes are given only for firm matches. Clone sizes are given selectively: once, few, many, or a class where the clone is expanded.

>TRBV28|-|-|TRBJ2-4
TGTGCCAGCGGAACTACAGCTCTAGCCAAAAACATTCAGTACTTC
CASGTTALAKNIQYF
>TRBV6-1|-|once|TRBJ1-3
TGTGCCAGCAGTGAAGGTGGCACCTCTGGAAACACCATATATTTT
CASSEGGTSGNTIYF
>TRBV10-3|TRBD1|-|TRBJ1-1
TGTGCCATCAACCCGGGACAGGGCTCGGAAGCTTTCTTT
CAINPGQGSEAFF
>TRBV10-2|-|-|TRBJ2-5
TGCGCCAGCAGTGAATCTACGGAGACCCAGTACTTC
CASSESTETQYF
>TRBV5-4|-|-|TRBJ1-1
TGTGCCAGCAGCCGGACAGCACAGAACACTGAAGCTTTCTTT
CASSRTAQNTEAFF
>TRBV25-1|-|-|TRBJ2-2
TGTGCCAGCAGTGAACTAGGGGCCTCGCCCGGGGAGCTGTTTTTT
CASSELGASPGELFF
>TRBV11-1|-|-|TRBJ1-6
TGTGCCAGCGGCCAGGAAAGGGCTTCACCCCTCCACTTT
CASGQERASPLHF
>TRBV6-2/TRBV6-3|TRBD1|-|TRBJ1-1
TGTGCCAGCAGTTACACGACAGGGCGCTCTGAAGCTTTCTTT
CASSYTTGRSEAFF
>TRBV9|-|once|TRBJ2-3
TGTGCCAGCAGCGTCGGGACTCATGAGACAGATACGCAGTATTTT
CASSVGTHETDTQYF
>TRBV6-2/TRBV6-3|-|-|TRBJ1-6
TGTGCCAGCAGTTACCCTTCTGGGGGGATTGGAAGTTCACCCCTCCACTTT
CASSYPSGGIGSSPLHF
>TRBV5-6|-|-|TRBJ2-7
TGTGCCAGCAGGAATGCCGGGGCAGACGAGCAGTACTTC
CASRNAGADEQYF
>TRBV4-1|-|-|TRBJ1-5
TGCGCCAGCAGCCAAGAAAGCAGGGGCAATCAGCCCCAGCATTTT
CASSQESRGNQPQHF
>TRBV6-6|TRBD1|-|TRBJ1-2
TGTGCCAGCAGTCTCTACTCGGGACAGGTGGAAGGCGGCTACACCTTC
CASSLYSGQVEGGYTF
>TRBV28|-|-|TRBJ1-5
TGTGCCAGCAGTTTATTACAGGTGGGGGATCAGCCCCAGCATTTT
CASSLLQVGDQPQHF
>TRBV6-1|-|-|TRBJ2-3
TGTGCCAGCAGTGAATCGGATACAGATACGCAGTATTTT
CASSESDTDTQYF
>TRBV29-1|-|-|TRBJ2-5
TGCAGCGTTAGGACCGGCTTCCAAGAGACCCAGTACTTC
CSVRTGFQETQYF
>TRBV5-1|TRBD1|-|TRBJ2-3
TGCGCCAGCAGCCTGGGACAGTCCATGAAGTATTTT
CASSLGQSMKYF
>TRBV4-3|-|-|TRBJ2-5
TGCGCCAGCAGCCAAACGGAGTGGGGGTCGTGGGAGACCCAGTACTTC
CASSQTEWGSWETQYF
>TRBV24-1|TRBD2|once|TRBJ2-1
TGTGCCACCAGTGTTGGCACCGGGGGGGTGAATGAGCAGTTCTTC
CATSVGTGGVNEQFF
>TRBV9|TRBD2|-|TRBJ2-5
TGTGCCAGCAGCGGACTAGCGGGAGAGCGAGAGACCCAGTACTTC
CASSGLAGERETQYF
>TRBV18|TRBD1|-|TRBJ2-7
TGTGCCAGCTCACCCGCCGGGACAGGGGCTCGTATGGATTGGGTCGAGCAGTACTTC
CASSPAGTGARMDWVEQYF
>TRBV4-2|-|-|TRBJ2-2
TGTGCCAGCAGCCAAATCCCGGGGACAAACACCGGGGAGCTGTTTTTT
CASSQIPGTNTGELFF
>TRBV6-5|TRBD1|-|TRBJ1-5
TGTGCCAGCAGTATAGACAGGGACCAGCCCCAGCATTTT
CASSIDRDQPQHF
>TRBV19|-|-|TRBJ1-5
TGTGCCAGTAGGTTCGGGGGCCGTGGTCAGCCCCAGCATTTT
CASRFGGRGQPQHF
>TRBV19|-|-|TRBJ1-1
TGTGCCAGTACCCCAGGGCCCTTCACTGAAGCTTTCTTT
CASTPGPFTEAFF
>TRBV19|-|-|TRBJ2-4
TGTGCCAGTAGTAATAGGATTCTAGCCAAAAACATTCAGTACTTC
CASSNRILAKNIQYF
>TRBV12-3/TRBV12-4|-|-|TRBJ1-2
TGTGCCAGCAGTTTCCCCGGGAATGGCTACACCTTC
CASSFPGNGYTF
>TRBV4-3|-|few|TRBJ2-7
TGCGCCAGCAGCCAAGATCACCGGACCGCCTCCTACGAGCAGTACTTC
CASSQDHRTASYEQYF
>TRBV4-2|-|-|TRBJ1-2
TGTGCCGGCAGCCCCCCCGGGCCCGACTATGGCTACACCTTC
CAGSPPGPDYGYTF
>TRBV11-1|-|-|TRBJ1-2
TGTGCCAGCAGCTTATCCGGGGCCCATGGCTACACCTTC
CASSLSGAHGYTF
>TRBV7-5|-|-|TRBJ2-7
TGTGCCAGAAGCTGGGACCGGAATGGCTACGAGCAGTACTTC
CARSWDRNGYEQYF
>TRBV7-7|TRBD2|-|TRBJ2-3
TGTGCCAGCAGCCCGGGACTAGCGGGAGTCGCAGATACGCAGTATTTT
CASSPGLAGVADTQYF
>TRBV3-1/TRBV3-2|-|-|TRBJ2-3
TGTGCCAGCAGCCAAGAAGGTGGGACAGATACGCAGTATTTT
CASSQEGGTDTQYF
>TRBV7-2|-|few|TRBJ1-1
TGTGCCAGCAGAGGTTGGCGCGGATTGGACCCTGAAGCTTTCTTT
CASRGWRGLDPEAFF